The 11 T cell receptor beta chains given below trace back to one sample, sequenced in a study of cytomegalovirus exposure and HLA in healthy donors. Researchers ran the PCR with 60 Vbeta and 13 Jbeta primers. Some clones are missing from TCRdb's copy, which holds only in-frame ones; the method was immunoSEQ multiplex PCR. The data contain 100,000 or so clones, more than 60% of them singletons. Sequencing was performed on PBMCs. These receptor sequences come from a female donor in good health and CMV-seronegative.

This rearrangement joins TRBV5-1 to TRBJ2-3, with D perhaps TRBD1 (6 bases). This CDR3 is 15 amino acids long. Trimming shortened V by 4 bases and J by 2 bases, and 14 bases separated the two germline ends. Germline V gene sequence: CDR1 SGHRS, CDR2 YFSETQ. The CDR3 is CASSLDRKTTDTQYF. Here the CDR3 DNA reads TGCGCCAGCAGCCTGGACAGAAAGACCACAGATACGCAGTATTTT. The variable domain in full, completed from reference TRBV5-1 and TRBJ2-3, reads KAGVTQTPRYLIKTRGQQVTLSCSPISGHRSVSWYQQTPGQGLQFLFEYFSETQRNKGNFPGRFSGRQFSNSRSEMNVSTLELGDSALYLCASSLDRKTTDTQYFGPGTRLTVL.

This sequence joins TRBV7-8 and TRBJ2-7; 7 bases map to TRBD1. CDR1 and CDR2 (germline): SGHVS, FQNEAQ. The CDR3 is 16 residues long. V lost 5 bases and J lost 2; bases outside the gene matches: 12. The CDR3 here is CASSPTRTGGAYEQYF. The CDR3 DNA reads as TGTGCCAGCAGCCCAACCCGGACAGGAGGAGCCTACGAGCAGTACTTC.

V gene TRBV27 combines with J gene TRBJ1-3, with 8 positions matching TRBD1. The V gene end was trimmed by 3 bases and the J gene end by 4 bases; junction bases not matched to a gene: 11. Germline CDR1 reads MNHEY; CDR2 reads SMNVEV (reference sequence). The length of the CDR3 is 17 residues. Here the CDR3 reads CASSLNLQGAWGNTIYF. CDR3 nucleotide sequence: TGTGCCAGCAGTTTGAACCTTCAGGGGGCTTGGGGAAACACCATATATTTT.

The chain couples TRBV5-1 to TRBJ1-4, with TRBD1 matching over 11 bases. This CDR3 is built from 15 residues. CDR1 is SGHRS and CDR2 is YFSETQ in the germline V gene. V shed 6 bases and J 3 bases; nucleotides not matched to a gene: 4. The CDR3 sequence: CASNKGQGANEKLFF. In DNA, the CDR3 is TGCGCCAGCAACAAGGGACAGGGGGCTAATGAAAAACTGTTTTTT.

The table lists this clone with a count of one. The rearrangement links TRBV11-1 to TRBJ1-1; TRBD1 agrees at 10 bases. The CDR3 runs to 15 residues. Germline CDR1 is SGHAT and CDR2 is FQDESV (reference sequence). V was pared by 6 bases and J by 7 bases, with 11 bases of the junction left unmatched. The CDR3 protein is CASSFKTGGADEAFF. CDR3 DNA sequence: TGTGCCAGCAGTTTTAAGACAGGGGGCGCAGATGAAGCTTTCTTT.

The chain is built from TRBV19 and TRBJ1-2, with D perhaps matching TRBD1 (5 bases). V was trimmed by 4 bases and J by 4 bases, leaving 13 bases between them. The CDR3 consists of 14 residues. Germline values: CDR1 LNHDA, CDR2 SQIVND (reference sequence). CDR3: CASSTSREGYGYTF. Written as DNA, the CDR3 is TGTGCCAGTAGTACCTCCAGGGAGGGCTATGGCTACACCTTC.

The genes are TRBV7-9 and TRBJ2-2; 7 bases agree with TRBD1. This CDR3 is 13 amino acids long. CDR1 and CDR2 from the germline V gene are SEHNR and FQNEAQ (reference sequence). J gave up 5 bases and V 5 bases, and 2 bases lay outside the gene matches. Here the CDR3 reads CASSPQGTGELFF. The CDR3 nucleotides are TGTGCCAGCAGCCCACAGGGGACCGGGGAGCTGTTTTTT.

This sequence joins TRBV9 and TRBJ2-7, with 8 bases that match TRBD2. The CDR3 runs 16 residues. V lost 3 bases, J lost 0 bases, and 8 bases stayed unmatched. Germline assignment: CDR1 SGDLS and CDR2 YYNGEE. In DNA form, the CDR3 reads TGTGCCAGCAGCGGGAACATAGCGGGGCCCTCCTACGAGCAGTACTTC. As protein: CASSGNIAGPSYEQYF. The full variable domain, its missing parts supplied by reference TRBV9 and TRBJ2-7, is DSGVTQTPKHLITATGQRVTLRCSPRSGDLSVYWYQQSLDQGLQFLIQYYNGEERAKGNILERFSAQQFPDLHSELNLSSLELGDSALYFCASSGNIAGPSYEQYFGPGTRLTVT.

The chain joins TRBV2 to TRBJ2-1, with 15 bases lining up with TRBD2. CDR1 and CDR2 from the germline V gene are SNHLY and FYNNEI. J gave up 6 bases and V 6 bases, and 6 bases lay outside the gene matches. The CDR3 loop spans 16 amino acids. CDR3 in DNA: TGTGCCAGCAGACGGACTAGCGGGGGGGCTTTCAATGAGCAGTTCTTC. Its translation is CASRRTSGGAFNEQFF.

This chain uses TRBV2 with TRBJ2-7, with D possibly being TRBD2 (5 bases). This CDR3 region has 15 residues. Trimming stripped 2 bases from V and 3 bases from J, with 14 bases between. The germline V gene encodes CDR1 SNHLY and CDR2 FYNNEI. CDR3 DNA sequence: TGTGCCAGCAGTGAACGGTTCGACGGGAACTACGAGCAGTACTTC. This gives the protein CASSERFDGNYEQYF.

The chain carries TRBV6-5 and TRBJ2-7; 11 bases map to TRBD1. CDR1 is MNHEY, CDR2 SVGAGI, per germline. Trimming took 5 bases from V and 6 from J; bases not matched to a gene: 3. The CDR3 has 13 amino acids. This chain's CDR3 is CASSPGQGVEQYF. The CDR3 DNA reads TGTGCCAGCAGTCCGGGACAGGGGGTCGAGCAGTACTTC.